This TCR beta chain was captured by sequencing in a study of siplizumab effects on memory and regulatory T cells. Findings and caveats of the study: For siplizumab cultures, the suppressive function of their proliferating Tregs was not confirmed. Proliferating clones, CD4+ or CD8+, lacked an assignable naive or memory phenotype in roughly 80-96% of cases.

Assays captured roughly 110,000 TCR templates per sample. Only in-frame clones appear in the TCRdb table, and some are missing; sequencing was by immunoSEQ multiplex PCR. The sample yields approximately 120,000 clones, around 92% seen once. Unmatched junction bases numbered 8, after V lost 4 bases and J lost 6 bases. Germline CDR1 is SGHRS and CDR2 is YFSETQ. The CDR3 is 15 amino acids. Note on this clone: Antigen specificity is unknown.

The TCR originated in a human donor in good health. The chain carries TRBV5-1 and TRBJ1-5, with 9 bases identical to TRBD1. The sequencing input was Tregs sorted from blood. This chain's CDR3 is CASSPEGQGGQPQHF. CDR3 coding DNA: TGCGCCAGCAGCCCCGAGGGACAGGGTGGTCAGCCCCAGCATTTT.